This T cell receptor beta chain comes out of a study of blood T cell repertoires in COVID-19. Overall study: Sites across the United States, Italy and Spain contributed samples from acute and convalescent COVID-19. Nucleic acid was either cDNA or gDNA, and it came from T cells, B-cell-depleted T cells, or PBMCs.

How the authors handled the data: Amplification of reference gene primers was used by the study to estimate nucleated cell counts. Only in-frame clones appear in the TCRdb table, and some are missing; sequencing was by immunoSEQ multiplex PCR. Clone size and V and J calls were adopted from that table, with D and trimming inferred from the DNA. The sample comprises approximately 190,000 clones, around 79% of which are singletons, and 17% rests with the top ten. Material for sequencing was peripheral blood. This TCR was recovered from a man aged 55 to 70 with active or convalescent COVID-19.

In nucleotides, the CDR3 is TGCGCCAGCACCGCCACTAGCGGGCCTTCCTACGAGCAGTACTTC. Amino acids: CASTATSGPSYEQYF. The gene calls are TRBV5-1 and TRBJ2-7; 9 nucleotides match TRBD2. V was clipped by 6 bases and J by 1 base; unmatched bases: 8. Per the germline V gene, CDR1 is SGHRS and CDR2 is YFSETQ. The CDR3 consists of 15 residues.